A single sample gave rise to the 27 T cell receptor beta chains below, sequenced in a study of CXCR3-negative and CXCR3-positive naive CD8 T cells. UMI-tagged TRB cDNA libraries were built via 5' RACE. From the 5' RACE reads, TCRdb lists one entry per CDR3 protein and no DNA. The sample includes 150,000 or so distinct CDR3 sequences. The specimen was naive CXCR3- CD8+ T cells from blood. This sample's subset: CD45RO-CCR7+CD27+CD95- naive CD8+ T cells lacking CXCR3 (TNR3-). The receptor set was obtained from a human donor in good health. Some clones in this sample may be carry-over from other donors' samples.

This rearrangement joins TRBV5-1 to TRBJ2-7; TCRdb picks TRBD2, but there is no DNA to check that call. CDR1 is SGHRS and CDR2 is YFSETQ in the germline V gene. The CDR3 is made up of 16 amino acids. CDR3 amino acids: CASSLGHSGSFDEQYF. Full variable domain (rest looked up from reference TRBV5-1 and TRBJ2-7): KAGVTQTPRYLIKTRGQQVTLSCSPISGHRSVSWYQQTPGQGLQFLFEYFSETQRNKGNFPGRFSGRQFSNSRSEMNVSTLELGDSALYLCASSLGHSGSFDEQYFGPGTRLTVT.

The CDR3 sequence is CASRTPGTGSLEQYF. J is TRBJ2-7 and V is TRBV6-6; no DNA is available, so the TRBD1 call from TCRdb remains unchecked. The CDR3 runs 15 residues. CDR1 is MNHNY, CDR2 SVGAGI, per germline (reference sequence).

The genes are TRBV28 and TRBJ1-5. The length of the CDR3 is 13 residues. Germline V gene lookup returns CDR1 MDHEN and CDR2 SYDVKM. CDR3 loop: CASSSLRDQPQHF.

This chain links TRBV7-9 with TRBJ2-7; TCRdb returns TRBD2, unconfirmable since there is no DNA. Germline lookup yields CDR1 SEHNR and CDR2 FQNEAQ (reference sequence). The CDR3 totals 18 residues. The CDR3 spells CASSIFESSGGSPYEQYF. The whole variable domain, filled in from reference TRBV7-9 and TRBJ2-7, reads DTGVSQNPRHKITKRGQNVTFRCDPISEHNRLYWYRQTLGQGPEFLTYFQNEAQLEKSRLLSDRFSAERPKGSFSTLEIQRTEQGDSAMYLCASSIFESSGGSPYEQYFGPGTRLTVT.

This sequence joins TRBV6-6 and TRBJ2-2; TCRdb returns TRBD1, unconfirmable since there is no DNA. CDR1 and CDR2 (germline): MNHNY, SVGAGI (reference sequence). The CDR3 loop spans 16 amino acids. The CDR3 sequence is CASSGGQGWNTGELFF.

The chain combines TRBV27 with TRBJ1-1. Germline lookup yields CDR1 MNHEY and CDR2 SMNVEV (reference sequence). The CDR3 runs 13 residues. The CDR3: CASRRERGIQAFF.

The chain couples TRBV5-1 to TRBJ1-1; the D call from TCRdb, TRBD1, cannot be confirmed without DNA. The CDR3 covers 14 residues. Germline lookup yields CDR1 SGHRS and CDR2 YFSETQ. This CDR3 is CASSIGQGSTEAFF.

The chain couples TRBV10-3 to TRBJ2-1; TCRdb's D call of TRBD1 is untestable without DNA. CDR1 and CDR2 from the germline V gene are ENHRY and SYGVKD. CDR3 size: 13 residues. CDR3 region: CAVRPPSYNEQFF.

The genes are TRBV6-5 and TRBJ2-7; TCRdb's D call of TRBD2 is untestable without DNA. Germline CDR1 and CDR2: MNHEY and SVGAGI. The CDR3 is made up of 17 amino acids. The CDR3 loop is CASSYSNSLAGTYEQYF.

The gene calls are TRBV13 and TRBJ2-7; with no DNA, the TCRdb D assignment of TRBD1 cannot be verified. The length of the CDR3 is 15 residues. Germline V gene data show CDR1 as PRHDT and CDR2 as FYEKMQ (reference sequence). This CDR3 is CASSLDGTGSYEQYF.

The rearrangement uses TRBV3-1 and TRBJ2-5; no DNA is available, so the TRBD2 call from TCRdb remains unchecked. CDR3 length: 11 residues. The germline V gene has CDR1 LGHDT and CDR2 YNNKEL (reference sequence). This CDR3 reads CASSPGLALRF.

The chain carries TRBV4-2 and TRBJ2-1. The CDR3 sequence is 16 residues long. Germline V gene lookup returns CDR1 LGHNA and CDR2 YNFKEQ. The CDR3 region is CASSQSRLVRLHEPFF.

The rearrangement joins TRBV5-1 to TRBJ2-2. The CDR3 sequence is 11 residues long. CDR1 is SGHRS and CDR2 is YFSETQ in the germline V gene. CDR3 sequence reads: CASYQNGELFF.

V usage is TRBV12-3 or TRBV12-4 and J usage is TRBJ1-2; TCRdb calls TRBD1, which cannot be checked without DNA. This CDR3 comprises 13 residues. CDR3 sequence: CASSLDSFYGYTF.

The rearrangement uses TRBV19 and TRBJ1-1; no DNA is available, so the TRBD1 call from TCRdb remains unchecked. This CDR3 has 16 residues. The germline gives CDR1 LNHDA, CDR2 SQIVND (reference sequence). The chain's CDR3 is CASSRNDRGRGTEAFF.

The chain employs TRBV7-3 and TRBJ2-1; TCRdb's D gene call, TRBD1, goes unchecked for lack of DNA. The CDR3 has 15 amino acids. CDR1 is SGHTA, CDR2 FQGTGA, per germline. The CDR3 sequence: CASSLTGQGFHEQFF. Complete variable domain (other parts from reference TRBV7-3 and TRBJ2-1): GAGVSQTPSNKVTEKGKYVELRCDPISGHTALYWYRQSLGQGPEFLIYFQGTGAADDSGLPNDRFFAVRPEGSVSTLKIQRTERGDSAVYLCASSLTGQGFHEQFFGPGTRLTVL.

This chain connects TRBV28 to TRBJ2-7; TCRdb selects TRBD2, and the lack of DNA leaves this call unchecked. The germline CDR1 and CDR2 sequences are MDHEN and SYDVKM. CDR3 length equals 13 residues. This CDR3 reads CATGTSGPYEQYF.

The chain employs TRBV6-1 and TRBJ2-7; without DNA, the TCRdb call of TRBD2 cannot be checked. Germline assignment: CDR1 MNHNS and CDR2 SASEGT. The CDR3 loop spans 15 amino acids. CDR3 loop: CASSVYSGDSYEQYF.

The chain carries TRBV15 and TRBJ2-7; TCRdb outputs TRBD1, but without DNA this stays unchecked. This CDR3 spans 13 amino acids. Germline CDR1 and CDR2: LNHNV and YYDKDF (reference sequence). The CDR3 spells CATSNRGLYEQYF.

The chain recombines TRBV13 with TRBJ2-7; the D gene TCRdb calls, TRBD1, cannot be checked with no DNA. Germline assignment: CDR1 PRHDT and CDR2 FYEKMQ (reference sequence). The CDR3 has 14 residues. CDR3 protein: CASAEGVGGHEQYF.

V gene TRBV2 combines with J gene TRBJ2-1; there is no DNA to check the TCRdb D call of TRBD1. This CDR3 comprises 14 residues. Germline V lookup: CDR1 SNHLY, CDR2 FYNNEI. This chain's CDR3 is CASSVGGRHNEQFF.

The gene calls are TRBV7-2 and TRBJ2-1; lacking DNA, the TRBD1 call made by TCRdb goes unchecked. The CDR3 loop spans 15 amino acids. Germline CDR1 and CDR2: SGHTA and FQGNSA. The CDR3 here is CASSLESGISNEQFF.

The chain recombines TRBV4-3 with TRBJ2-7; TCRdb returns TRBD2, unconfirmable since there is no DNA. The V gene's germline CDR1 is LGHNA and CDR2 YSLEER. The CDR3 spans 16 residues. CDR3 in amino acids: CASSQGLSGFPYEQYF.

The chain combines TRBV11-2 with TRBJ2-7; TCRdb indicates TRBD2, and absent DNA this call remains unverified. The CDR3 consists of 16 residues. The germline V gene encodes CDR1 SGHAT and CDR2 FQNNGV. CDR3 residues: CASSLEMAGSLYEQYF.

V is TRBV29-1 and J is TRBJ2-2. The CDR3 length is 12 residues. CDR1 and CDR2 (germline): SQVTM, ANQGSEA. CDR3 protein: CSVVRAPGELFF.

CDR3: CASSFGGLYQPQHF. The rearrangement uses TRBV12-3 or TRBV12-4 and TRBJ1-5. The CDR3 is made up of 14 amino acids.

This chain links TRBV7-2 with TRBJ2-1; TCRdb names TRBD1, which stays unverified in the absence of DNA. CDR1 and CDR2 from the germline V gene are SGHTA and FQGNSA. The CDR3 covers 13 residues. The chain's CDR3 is CASSSDTGWEQFF.